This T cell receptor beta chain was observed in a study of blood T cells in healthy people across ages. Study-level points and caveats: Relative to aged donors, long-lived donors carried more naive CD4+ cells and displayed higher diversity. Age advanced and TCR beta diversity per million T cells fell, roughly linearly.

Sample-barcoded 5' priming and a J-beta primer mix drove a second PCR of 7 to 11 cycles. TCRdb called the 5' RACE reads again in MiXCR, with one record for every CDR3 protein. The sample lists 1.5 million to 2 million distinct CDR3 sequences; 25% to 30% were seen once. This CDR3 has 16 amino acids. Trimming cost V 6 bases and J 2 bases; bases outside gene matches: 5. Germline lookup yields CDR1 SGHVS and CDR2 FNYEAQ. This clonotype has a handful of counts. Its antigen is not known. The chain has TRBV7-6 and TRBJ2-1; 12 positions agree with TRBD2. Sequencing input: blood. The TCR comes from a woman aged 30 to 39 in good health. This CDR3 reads CASRELAGGTYNEQFF. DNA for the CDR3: TGTGCCAGCAGGGAACTAGCGGGAGGCACCTACAATGAGCAGTTCTTC.